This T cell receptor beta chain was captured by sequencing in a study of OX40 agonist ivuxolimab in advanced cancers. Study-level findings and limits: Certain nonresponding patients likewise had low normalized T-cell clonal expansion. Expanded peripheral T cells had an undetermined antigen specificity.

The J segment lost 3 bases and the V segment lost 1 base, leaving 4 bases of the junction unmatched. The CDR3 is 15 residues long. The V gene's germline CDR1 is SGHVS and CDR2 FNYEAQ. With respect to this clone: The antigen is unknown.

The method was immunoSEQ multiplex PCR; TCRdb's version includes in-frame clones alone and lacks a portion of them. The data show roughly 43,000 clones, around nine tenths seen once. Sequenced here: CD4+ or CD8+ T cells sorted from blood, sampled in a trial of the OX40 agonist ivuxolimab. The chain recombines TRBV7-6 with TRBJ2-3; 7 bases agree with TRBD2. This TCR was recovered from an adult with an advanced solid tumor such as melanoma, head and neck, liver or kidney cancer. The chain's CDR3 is CASSLGASGTDTQYF. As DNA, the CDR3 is TGTGCCAGCAGCTTAGGGGCTAGCGGTACAGATACGCAGTATTTT.